These T cell receptor beta chains were read from a single sample in a study of PD-L1 blockade in urothelial cancer. Profiled with immunoSEQ multiplex PCR; TCRdb holds only in-frame clones, not every one. The sample holds about 80,000 clones, around 87% seen once. This material consisted of PBMCs, taken around atezolizumab (anti-PD-L1) treatment. The receptors were gathered from a woman between 65 and 79 years old with urothelial cancer. CDR3s include the opening cysteine and the closing phenylalanine or tryptophan. The D gene is left open where the match is weak. The size field is filled for only some rows; it gives once, few, many or a size class.

TRBJ1-5	TRBV5-8	few	NA	CASSLQGTQPQHF	TGTGCCAGCAGCTTGCAGGGGACACAGCCCCAGCATTTT
TRBJ1-2	TRBV10-3	NA	TRBD1	CATRDRSDYGYTF	TGTGCCACGCGGGACAGAAGCGACTATGGCTACACCTTC
TRBJ1-4	TRBV5-1	NA	NA	CASSLELGRGEKLFF	TGCGCCAGCAGCTTGGAATTGGGTAGGGGAGAAAAACTGTTTTTT
TRBJ2-1	TRBV19	NA	TRBD1	CASNPTSRGLNEQFF	TGTGCCAGTAATCCGACCTCGAGGGGGCTCAATGAGCAGTTCTTC
TRBJ2-3	TRBV6-6	NA	NA	CASSYATSTDTQYF	TGTGCCAGCAGTTACGCAACTAGCACAGATACGCAGTATTTT
TRBJ2-2	TRBV9	NA	TRBD2	CASSPGTGLAGGAGELFF	TGTGCCAGCAGCCCAGGAACTGGTCTAGCGGGAGGGGCCGGGGAGCTGTTTTTT
TRBJ2-1	TRBV28	once	NA	CASSGTGYNEQFF	TGTGCCAGCAGCGGGACTGGCTACAATGAGCAGTTCTTC
TRBJ2-2	TRBV6-5	NA	NA	CASKEQQNTGELFF	TGTGCCAGCAAGGAGCAACAGAACACCGGGGAGCTGTTTTTT
TRBJ2-3	TRBV29-1	NA	TRBD1	CSALGQGPGTDTQYF	TGCAGCGCTTTAGGACAGGGGCCGGGCACAGATACGCAGTATTTT
TRBJ2-1	TRBV19	NA	TRBD1	CASSREAGGSYNEQFF	TGTGCCAGTAGTCGGGAAGCAGGGGGCAGCTACAATGAGCAGTTCTTC
TRBJ2-5	TRBV30	NA	NA	CAWRGDKETQYF	TGTGCCTGGAGGGGGGACAAAGAGACCCAGTACTTC
TRBJ2-2	TRBV2	NA	NA	CATPVASRNTGELFF	TGTGCCACCCCAGTAGCTAGCAGAAACACCGGGGAGCTGTTTTTT
TRBJ2-3	TRBV5-1	once	NA	CASSPGQQTDTQYF	TGCGCCAGCAGCCCCGGACAGCAAACAGATACGCAGTATTTT
TRBJ1-1	TRBV15	NA	NA	CATSTGWVTEAFF	TGTGCCACCAGCACAGGGTGGGTAACTGAAGCTTTCTTT
TRBJ2-7	TRBV5-1	NA	NA	CASSLVQGSSYEQYF	TGCGCCAGCAGCTTGGTACAGGGATCTTCCTACGAGCAGTACTTC
TRBJ1-3	TRBV30	NA	NA	CAWSLISGNTIYF	TGTGCCTGGAGCCTTATCTCTGGAAACACCATATATTTT
TRBJ2-5	TRBV7-9	NA	TRBD2	CASSQGLAVETQYF	TGTGCCAGCAGCCAGGGACTAGCGGTAGAGACCCAGTACTTC
TRBJ1-6	TRBV5-1	NA	NA	CASSLGQGLNSPLHF	TGCGCCAGCAGCTTGGGCCAGGGTCTTAATTCACCCCTCCACTTT
TRBJ1-2	TRBV5-1	NA	TRBD1	CASSRTGAYGYTF	TGCGCCAGCAGCCGGACAGGAGCATATGGCTACACCTTC
TRBJ2-7	TRBV4-2	NA	NA	CASSRGWGGPYEQYF	TGTGCCAGCAGCCGTGGCTGGGGGGGCCCCTACGAGCAGTACTTC
TRBJ2-7	TRBV7-2	few	NA	CASKPGGSHEQYF	TGTGCCAGCAAACCAGGGGGGTCTCACGAGCAGTACTTC
TRBJ1-2	TRBV2	few	TRBD1	CASRELSGTVYGYTF	TGTGCCAGCAGGGAATTATCCGGGACAGTCTATGGCTACACCTTC
TRBJ2-7	TRBV6-5	NA	TRBD1	CASSARDRNGEQYF	TGTGCCAGCAGCGCCCGGGACAGGAACGGTGAGCAGTACTTC
TRBJ2-1	TRBV7-7	NA	TRBD1	CASSLGQGSYNEQFF	TGTGCCAGCAGCTTAGGACAGGGATCTTACAATGAGCAGTTCTTC
TRBJ2-7	TRBV28	few	TRBD2	CASSLLPRLTGTSGRDEQYF	TGTGCCAGCAGTTTATTACCCCGCTTGACCGGGACTAGCGGGAGGGACGAGCAGTACTTC
TRBJ2-7	TRBV2	NA	NA	CASSEVVGVGSYEQYF	TGTGCCAGCAGTGAAGTGGTAGGGGTCGGCTCCTACGAGCAGTACTTC
TRBJ2-2	TRBV9	NA	NA	CASSVGPPGVATGELFF	TGTGCCAGCAGCGTTGGCCCCCCGGGAGTGGCGACCGGGGAGCTGTTTTTT
TRBJ1-2	TRBV30	NA	TRBD1	CAWSSAPGQGAAGYTF	TGTGCCTGGAGTTCAGCTCCGGGACAGGGGGCGGCGGGCTACACCTTC
TRBJ1-1	TRBV5-1	NA	TRBD1	CASSLARGPEAFF	TGCGCCAGCAGCTTGGCCAGGGGGCCTGAAGCTTTCTTT
TRBJ2-1	TRBV10-1	NA	TRBD2	CASSESASGGHNEQFF	TGCGCCAGCAGTGAGTCTGCTAGCGGGGGCCACAATGAGCAGTTCTTC
TRBJ2-1	TRBV7-9	NA	NA	CASSLSGFSYNEQFF	TGTGCCAGCAGCCTAAGCGGGTTCAGCTACAATGAGCAGTTCTTC
TRBJ2-4	TRBV7-9	NA	TRBD2	CASSPGTSGTKNIQYF	TGTGCCAGCAGCCCAGGCACTAGCGGGACCAAAAACATTCAGTACTTC
TRBJ1-5	TRBV9	NA	TRBD1	CASSAGQGNQPQHF	TGTGCCAGCAGCGCCGGACAGGGCAATCAGCCCCAGCATTTT
TRBJ1-4	TRBV4-1	NA	NA	CASSQYGSRGNEKLFF	TGCGCCAGCAGCCAATATGGAAGCAGGGGTAATGAAAAACTGTTTTTT
TRBJ2-7	TRBV4-1	NA	TRBD2	CASSQDQAGLYEQYF	TGCGCCAGCAGCCAAGATCAAGCGGGGTTGTACGAGCAGTACTTC
TRBJ1-2	TRBV7-8	NA	TRBD1	CASSLAQGAENYGYTF	TGTGCCAGCAGCTTAGCACAGGGGGCTGAGAACTATGGCTACACCTTC
TRBJ2-5	TRBV10-3	NA	NA	CAISEWGEETQYF	TGTGCCATCAGTGAGTGGGGAGAAGAGACCCAGTACTTC